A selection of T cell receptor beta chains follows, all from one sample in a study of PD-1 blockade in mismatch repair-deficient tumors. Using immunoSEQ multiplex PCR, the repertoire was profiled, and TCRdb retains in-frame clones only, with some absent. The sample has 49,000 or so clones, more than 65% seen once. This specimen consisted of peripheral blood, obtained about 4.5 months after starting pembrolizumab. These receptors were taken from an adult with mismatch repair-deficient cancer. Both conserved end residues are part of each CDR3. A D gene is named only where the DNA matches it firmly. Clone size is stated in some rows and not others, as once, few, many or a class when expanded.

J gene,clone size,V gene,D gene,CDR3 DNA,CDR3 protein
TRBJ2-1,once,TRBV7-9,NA,TGTGCCAGCAGCTCCCCTATCCACATCTACAATGAGCAGTTCTTC,CASSSPIHIYNEQFF
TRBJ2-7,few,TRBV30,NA,TGTGCCTGGAGTGCTGACCGACTTAGGCGCTACGAGCAGTACTTC,CAWSADRLRRYEQYF
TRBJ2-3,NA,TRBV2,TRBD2,TGTGCCAACCTAGGGTTAGCGGGAGTACTATTAGCCACAGATACGCAGTATTTT,CANLGLAGVLLATDTQYF
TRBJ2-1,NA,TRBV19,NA,TGTGCCAGTAGTGTCTCCTCCGGGACGAGAACCTACAATGAGCAGTTCTTC,CASSVSSGTRTYNEQFF
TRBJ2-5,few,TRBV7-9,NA,TGTGCCAGCTCTGCAGGCAGGGAACAAGAGACCCAGTACTTC,CASSAGREQETQYF
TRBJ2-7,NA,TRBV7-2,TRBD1,TGTGCCAGCAGCTTAGAACAGGGGGCCTACGAGCAGTACTTC,CASSLEQGAYEQYF
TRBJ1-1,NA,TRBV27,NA,TGTGCCAGCAGAAGACAGATGAACACTGAAGCTTTCTTT,CASRRQMNTEAFF
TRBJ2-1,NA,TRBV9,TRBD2,TGTGCCAGCAGCGTAGCACTAGCGGACAATGAGCAGTTCTTC,CASSVALADNEQFF
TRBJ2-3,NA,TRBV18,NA,TGTGCCAGCTTCATAGGCACAGATACGCAGTATTTT,CASFIGTDTQYF
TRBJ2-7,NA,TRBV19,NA,TGTGCCAGTAGTTTGGGCAGGGACTACGAGCAGTACTTC,CASSLGRDYEQYF
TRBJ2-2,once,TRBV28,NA,TGTGCCAGCAGTTTCGGGGGCACTAACACCGGGGAGCTGTTTTTT,CASSFGGTNTGELFF
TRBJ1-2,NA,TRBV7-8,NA,TGTGCCAGCAGCTCAGGTGGGGTCGACAGAATTAACTATGGCTACACCTTC,CASSSGGVDRINYGYTF
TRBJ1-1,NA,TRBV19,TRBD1,TGTGCCAGTACCCTAGGGGGACAGGGGATTTTCACTGAAGCTTTCTTT,CASTLGGQGIFTEAFF
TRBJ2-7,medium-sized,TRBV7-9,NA,TGTGCCAGCAGCTTAGTTTGGTCCTACGAGCAGTACTTC,CASSLVWSYEQYF
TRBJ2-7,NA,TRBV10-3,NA,TGTGCCATCCGGCCAACCGACGGAGCTCTCGCCTACGAGCAGTACTTC,CAIRPTDGALAYEQYF
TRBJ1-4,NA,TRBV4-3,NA,TGCGCCAGCAGCCAAGACGGTGAAAAACTGTTTTTT,CASSQDGEKLFF
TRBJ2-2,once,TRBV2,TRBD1,TGTGCCAGCACAAAGACAGGGATTTTGGGAACCGGGGAGCTGTTTTTT,CASTKTGILGTGELFF
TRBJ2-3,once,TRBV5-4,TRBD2,TGTGCCAGCAGCTTGGCCAGCGGGGGAACAGATACGCAGTATTTT,CASSLASGGTDTQYF
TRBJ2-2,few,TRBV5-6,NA,TGTGCCAGCAGCTTCCATCAGGGGCACTCAATGAACACCGGGGAGCTGTTTTTT,CASSFHQGHSMNTGELFF
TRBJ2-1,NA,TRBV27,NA,TGTGCCAGCAGTTTAAAGCCTTACAATGAGCAGTTCTTC,CASSLKPYNEQFF
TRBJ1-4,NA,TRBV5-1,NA,TGCGCCAGCAGCTTGGAACGCCCTAATGAAAAACTGTTTTTT,CASSLERPNEKLFF
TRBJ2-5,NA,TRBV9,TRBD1,TGTGCCAGCAGCGCAATAACAGGGGGCTCAGAGACCCAGTACTTC,CASSAITGGSETQYF
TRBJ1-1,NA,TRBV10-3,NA,TGTGCCATCAGTGAGTCGCAGGGATATACTGAAGCTTTCTTT,CAISESQGYTEAFF
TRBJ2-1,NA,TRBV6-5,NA,TGTGCCAGCAGTTTTAGCGACCAGCAGTTCTTC,CASSFSDQQFF
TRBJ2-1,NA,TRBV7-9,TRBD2,TGTGCCAGCAGCAGCTGGCGGGAGGGTAGTGGTGAGCAGTTCTTC,CASSSWREGSGEQFF
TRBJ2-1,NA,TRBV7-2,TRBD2,TGTGCCAGCAACCCGGGACTAGCGGGAGTAGGTGAGCAGTTCTTC,CASNPGLAGVGEQFF
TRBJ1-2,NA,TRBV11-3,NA,TGTGCCAGCAGCTCGAGGACGGATTATGGCTACACCTTC,CASSSRTDYGYTF
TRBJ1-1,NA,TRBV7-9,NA,TGTGCCAGCAGCTTAGAGGTCGGGGGCACTGAAGCTTTCTTT,CASSLEVGGTEAFF
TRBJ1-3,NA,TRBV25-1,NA,TGTGCCAGCAGTGAATCCCCACGGTTTGGAAACACCATATATTTT,CASSESPRFGNTIYF
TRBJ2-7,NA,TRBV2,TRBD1,TGTGCCAGCGGGGACAGGGTATCCTACGAGCAGTACTTC,CASGDRVSYEQYF
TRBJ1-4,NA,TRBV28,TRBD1,TGTGCCAGCAGTCCCGGGACAGGGGGAGGAGAAAAACTGTTTTTT,CASSPGTGGGEKLFF
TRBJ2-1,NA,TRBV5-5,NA,TGTGCCAGCAGCCTGGGACTCCCCTACAATGAGCAGTTCTTC,CASSLGLPYNEQFF
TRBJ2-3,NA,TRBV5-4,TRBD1,TGTGCCAGCAGCTGGGGACAGGACACAGATACGCAGTATTTT,CASSWGQDTDTQYF
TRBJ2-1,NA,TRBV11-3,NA,TGTGCCAGCAGCTTAGATCTCGGGGAAGGGGTGCAGTTCTTC,CASSLDLGEGVQFF
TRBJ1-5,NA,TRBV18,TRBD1,TGTGCCAGCTCCCTGGGTACAGGGGACCAGCCCCAGCATTTT,CASSLGTGDQPQHF
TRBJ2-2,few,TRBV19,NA,TGTGCCAGTAGTTTTTCATACACCGGGGAGCTGTTTTTT,CASSFSYTGELFF
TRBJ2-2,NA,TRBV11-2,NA,TGTGCCAGCAGCTGGCTAGGCGTTCCCCGACCGAACACCGGGGAGCTGTTTTTT,CASSWLGVPRPNTGELFF
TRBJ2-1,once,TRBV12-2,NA,TGTGCAAGTCGCTTAGTCCTTATCTTACTGGGGAAAGGGAATGAGCAGTTCTTC,CASRLVLILLGKGNEQFF
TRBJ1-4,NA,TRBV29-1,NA,TGCAGCGTTCGCCAGGGAGATAATGAAAAACTGTTTTTT,CSVRQGDNEKLFF
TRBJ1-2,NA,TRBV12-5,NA,TGTGCTAGTGGTCCCTTTTTTGACACGACTAACTATGGCTACACCTTC,CASGPFFDTTNYGYTF
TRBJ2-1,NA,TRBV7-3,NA,TGTGCCAGCAGCTATACTGGGAGGGGGACTTACAATGAGCAGTTCTTC,CASSYTGRGTYNEQFF
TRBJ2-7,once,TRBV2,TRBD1,TGTGCCAGCAGGCTACAGGGGGGTGGCGTTCGAAGCGGGTACTTC,CASRLQGGGVRSGYF
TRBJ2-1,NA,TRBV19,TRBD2,TGTGCCAGTAGTCCGGTTGGGACTAGCGGGGACAATGAGCAGTTCTTC,CASSPVGTSGDNEQFF
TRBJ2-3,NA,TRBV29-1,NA,TGCAGCACAGGACTGGCCGGGGGCACAGATACGCAGTATTTT,CSTGLAGGTDTQYF
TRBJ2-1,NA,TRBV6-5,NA,TGTGCCAGCAGTTTACCTAGAGACTACAATGAGCAGTTCTTC,CASSLPRDYNEQFF
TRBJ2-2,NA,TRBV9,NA,TGTGCCAGCAGGGGGGGAGCGGCCAACACCGGGGAGCTGTTTTTT,CASRGGAANTGELFF
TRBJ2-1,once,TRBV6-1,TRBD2,TGTGCCAGCAGTACTAGCGGGAGTTATGAGCAGTTCTTC,CASSTSGSYEQFF
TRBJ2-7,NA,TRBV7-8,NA,TGTGCCAGCAGCTCCTCTACCGGGAGTAACGAGCAGTACTTC,CASSSSTGSNEQYF
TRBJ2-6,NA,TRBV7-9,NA,TGTGCCAGCAGCTTAGGTCCACCCCGGGACTCTGGGGCCAACGTCCTGACTTTC,CASSLGPPRDSGANVLTF
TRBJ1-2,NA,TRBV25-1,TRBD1,TGTGCCAGCAGGCCCCCCGGGACAGGTCTGGGCTACACCTTC,CASRPPGTGLGYTF
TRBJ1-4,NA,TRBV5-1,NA,TGCGCCAGCAGCTCAGGGCGGGGGGAAGAAAAACTGTTTTTT,CASSSGRGEEKLFF
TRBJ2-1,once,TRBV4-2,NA,TGTGCCAGCAGCCTAGAACCGGGAGACCTTATCTACAATGAGCAGTTCTTC,CASSLEPGDLIYNEQFF
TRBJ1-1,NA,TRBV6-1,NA,TGTGCCAGCAGTGGCCCAGGGTATGAAGCTTTCTTT,CASSGPGYEAFF
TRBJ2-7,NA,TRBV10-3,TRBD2,TGTGCCATCAGTGACAGCGGGAGAGATGAGCAGTACTTC,CAISDSGRDEQYF
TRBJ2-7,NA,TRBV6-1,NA,TGTGCCAGCAGTGAAGCTCCTATTTCATTCTACGAGCAGTACTTC,CASSEAPISFYEQYF
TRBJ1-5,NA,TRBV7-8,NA,TGTGCCAGCAGCCCAAGCAGGGCGAATCAGCCCCAGCATTTT,CASSPSRANQPQHF
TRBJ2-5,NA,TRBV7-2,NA,TGTGCCAGCAGCTTAGGGTATAAGGGGACCCAGTACTTC,CASSLGYKGTQYF
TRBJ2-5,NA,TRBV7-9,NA,TGTGCCAGCAGCTTAAGTGGTGGGGCGACCCAGTACTTC,CASSLSGGATQYF